This TCR beta chain was sequenced in a study of T-cell reconstitution after alpha-beta-depleted transplantation in children. This clonotype was counted many times. Its antigen remains unidentified. Study-wide results and limits: TCRbeta diversity was high at day 60 in some patients (a result of surviving recipient T cells and thymic progenitors). At one year after transplant, newly produced T cells mostly accounted for T-cell counts and diversity. About two months after transplant, alpha-beta T cells reportedly came from several hundred expanded graft clones.

Germline CDR1 reads LGHDT; CDR2 reads YNNKEL (reference sequence). CDR3 length equals 15 residues. V dropped 4 bases and J dropped 2 bases, with 14 bases sitting between them. Unique molecular identifiers were incorporated when the TCRbeta library was constructed. MiXCR, applied by TCRdb to the PCR reads, yields one record per CDR3 protein. The top ten hold 51% of the sample, which has 60,000 to 85,000 distinct CDR3 sequences, about a sixth seen once. This TCR was recovered from a male patient aged 2 to 9 who had a stem cell transplant for acute lymphoblastic leukemia, so the T cells may come from the graft donor. Sequenced here: PBMCs, mostly from graft donor cells, sampled 360 days after TCRalphabeta/CD19-depleted stem cell transplant. V usage is TRBV3-1 and J usage is TRBJ1-2, with D possibly matching TRBD1 (6 bases). The CDR3 here is CASSPARTENYGYTF. The CDR3 DNA sequence: TGTGCCAGCAGCCCGGCCCGGACAGAAAACTATGGCTACACCTTC.